This is a list of T cell receptor beta chains from one sample in a study of response to subunit inactivated influenza vaccine. A single record per CDR3 protein comes from TCRdb applying MiXCR to the RT-PCR reads. The repertoire holds 500,000 or so distinct CDR3 sequences, with approximately 15% as singletons. Sequenced here: CD4+ T cells sorted from PBMCs, sampled roughly 24 months after vaccination. The receptors derive from a man in his fifties or sixties who received an inactivated influenza vaccine. CDR3s include the opening cysteine and the closing phenylalanine or tryptophan. D genes are given only for firm matches. Clone sizes are given selectively: once, few, many, or a class where the clone is expanded.

CDR3 protein: CASSTRQALQETQYF
CDR3 DNA: TGTGCCAGTAGTACCCGACAGGCACTGCAAGAGACCCAGTACTTC
V gene: TRBV19
clone size: NA
J gene: TRBJ2-5
D gene: NA

CDR3 protein: CASSSDRLRGGYTF
CDR3 DNA: TGTGCCAGCAGTTCCGACAGGCTCCGCGGTGGCTACACCTTC
V gene: TRBV27
clone size: NA
J gene: TRBJ1-2
D gene: NA

CDR3 protein: CATSRPDQPQHF
CDR3 DNA: TGTGCCACCAGCAGGCCGGATCAGCCCCAGCATTTT
V gene: TRBV15
clone size: NA
J gene: TRBJ1-5
D gene: NA

CDR3 protein: CASSPSASATGELFF
CDR3 DNA: TGTGCCAGCAGCCCGTCTGCTAGCGCCACCGGGGAGCTGTTTTTT
V gene: TRBV7-2
clone size: NA
J gene: TRBJ2-2
D gene: NA

CDR3 protein: CASSPSGRLGYTF
CDR3 DNA: TGTGCCAGCAGTCCCTCTGGGCGCCTTGGCTACACCTTC
V gene: TRBV12-3/TRBV12-4
clone size: NA
J gene: TRBJ1-2
D gene: NA

CDR3 protein: CATRAGGGVSYNEQFF
CDR3 DNA: TGTGCCACCAGGGCTGGCGGGGGGGTGTCCTACAATGAGCAGTTCTTC
V gene: TRBV15
clone size: NA
J gene: TRBJ2-1
D gene: TRBD2

CDR3 protein: CSVVLGVSYEQYF
CDR3 DNA: TGCAGCGTTGTTCTTGGAGTTTCCTACGAGCAGTACTTC
V gene: TRBV29-1
clone size: NA
J gene: TRBJ2-7
D gene: NA

CDR3 protein: CSARDAGQNQPQHF
CDR3 DNA: TGCAGTGCTAGGGACGCGGGACAAAATCAGCCCCAGCATTTT
V gene: TRBV20-1
clone size: NA
J gene: TRBJ1-5
D gene: NA

CDR3 protein: CSVEDRGGYYGYTF
CDR3 DNA: TGCAGCGTTGAAGATCGGGGGGGCTACTATGGCTACACCTTC
V gene: TRBV29-1
clone size: NA
J gene: TRBJ1-2
D gene: NA

CDR3 protein: CASSLRGRAPYNEQFF
CDR3 DNA: TGTGCCAGCAGCCTTCGCGGGAGGGCCCCCTACAATGAGCAGTTCTTC
V gene: TRBV3-1
clone size: few
J gene: TRBJ2-1
D gene: TRBD2

CDR3 protein: CASSQVGRGSGTGELFF
CDR3 DNA: TGCGCCAGCAGCCAAGTTGGCAGGGGATCGGGCACCGGGGAGCTGTTTTTT
V gene: TRBV4-3
clone size: few
J gene: TRBJ2-2
D gene: NA

CDR3 protein: CASSYSAKGSSGNTIYF
CDR3 DNA: TGTGCCAGCAGTTACAGCGCGAAGGGCTCCTCTGGAAACACCATATATTTT
V gene: TRBV6-5
clone size: many
J gene: TRBJ1-3
D gene: NA

CDR3 protein: CSARDMVRVNTEAFF
CDR3 DNA: TGCAGTGCTAGAGATATGGTCAGGGTGAACACTGAAGCTTTCTTT
V gene: TRBV20-1
clone size: few
J gene: TRBJ1-1
D gene: NA

CDR3 protein: CASSTSSKQFF
CDR3 DNA: TGTGCCAGTAGTACCAGTTCGAAGCAGTTCTTC
V gene: TRBV19
clone size: many
J gene: TRBJ2-1
D gene: NA

CDR3 protein: CASSLARRGARSSYNEQFF
CDR3 DNA: TGCGCCAGCAGCTTGGCCAGGCGGGGGGCAAGGAGCTCCTACAATGAGCAGTTCTTC
V gene: TRBV5-1
clone size: few
J gene: TRBJ2-1
D gene: TRBD2

CDR3 protein: CASSLALLGRLHYEQYF
CDR3 DNA: TGTGCCAGCAGCTTAGCGCTTCTGGGGCGGCTTCACTACGAGCAGTACTTC
V gene: TRBV7-6
clone size: few
J gene: TRBJ2-7
D gene: NA

CDR3 protein: CASRSLCRYF
CDR3 DNA: TGTGCCAGCAGATCCCTCTGTCGGTACTTC
V gene: TRBV6-4
clone size: NA
J gene: TRBJ2-4
D gene: NA

CDR3 protein: CASSTVVDLYNEQLF
CDR3 DNA: TGTGCCAGCAGCACGGTGGTAGATTTATACAATGAGCAGTTATTC
V gene: TRBV7-2
clone size: NA
J gene: TRBJ2-1
D gene: NA

CDR3 protein: CASNRGGETGELFF
CDR3 DNA: TGTGCCAGTAACAGGGGTGGGGAAACCGGGGAGCTGTTTTTT
V gene: TRBV12-3/TRBV12-4
clone size: NA
J gene: TRBJ2-2
D gene: TRBD1

CDR3 protein: CASSSGRASTQYF
CDR3 DNA: TGTGCCAGCAGCTCAGGCCGAGCGTCTACGCAGTATTTT
V gene: TRBV12-3/TRBV12-4
clone size: few
J gene: TRBJ2-3
D gene: NA